This is a list of T cell receptor beta chains from one sample in a study of response to subunit inactivated influenza vaccine. MiXCR, applied by TCRdb to the RT-PCR reads, yields one record per CDR3 protein. Of around 480,000 distinct CDR3 sequences in the sample, approximately 16% were seen once. The source material was CD4+ T cells sorted from PBMCs, sampled around 2 years after vaccination. Receptors originate from a man aged 45 to 75 who received an inactivated influenza vaccine. Both conserved end residues are part of each CDR3. The D gene is left open where the match is weak. The size of a clone is reported for some rows only, either as once, few or many, or as a class for expanded clones.

>few|TRBD2|TRBV12-3/TRBV12-4|TRBJ2-4
TGTGCCAGCAGTCTACTAGGACTAGCGGACTCCAAAAACATTCAGTACTTC
CASSLLGLADSKNIQYF
>NA|TRBD2|TRBV7-9|TRBJ2-3
TGTGCCAGCAGCTTAATGTTAGCGGGGATCGATACGCAGTATTTT
CASSLMLAGIDTQYF
>few|NA|TRBV20-1|TRBJ2-3
TGCAGTGCTAGTCCGGGGGGCGCTGGAGATACGCAGTATTTT
CSASPGGAGDTQYF
>few|TRBD1|TRBV25-1|TRBJ2-7
TGTGCCAGCAGCAAGACAGGGAACTCCTACGAGCAGTACTTC
CASSKTGNSYEQYF
>NA|NA|TRBV29-1|TRBJ2-5
TGCAGCGTTGTGGGGGGAAAAGAGACCCAGTACTTC
CSVVGGKETQYF
>few|NA|TRBV6-5|TRBJ1-2
TGTGCCAGCAGTTACTCGCACAGCGATGGCTACACCTTC
CASSYSHSDGYTF
>few|TRBD1|TRBV6-2/TRBV6-3|TRBJ1-2
TGTGCCAGCAGTAACCTACAGGGGAGGAATGGCTACACCTTC
CASSNLQGRNGYTF
>NA|NA|TRBV30|TRBJ2-2
TGTGCCTGGACCAGAAGACGGGGCACCGGGGAGCTGTTTTTT
CAWTRRRGTGELFF
>few|TRBD2|TRBV27|TRBJ2-5
TGTGCCAGCAGCCTAAAGCGGGGGGGCTGGGAGACCCAGTACTTC
CASSLKRGGWETQYF
>NA|TRBD1|TRBV6-2/TRBV6-3|TRBJ1-6
TGTGCCAGCACGGAACAGGGGGAAAATTCACCCCTCCACTTT
CASTEQGENSPLHF
>NA|NA|TRBV2|TRBJ1-6
TGTGCCAGCAGTGAAGCCTCGGGAGCACCCCTCCACTTT
CASSEASGAPLHF
>many|NA|TRBV6-2/TRBV6-3|TRBJ2-7
TGTGCCAGCAGTTACATGGCGGGAAGAGGGTACGAGCAGTACTTC
CASSYMAGRGYEQYF
>NA|NA|TRBV7-3|TRBJ2-3
TGTGCCAGCAGCCCGCAACTGGGGGCAGATACGCAGTATTTT
CASSPQLGADTQYF
>many|NA|TRBV5-1|TRBJ2-3
TGTGCCAGCAGCTTGGCCCTTGATACGCAGTATTTT
CASSLALDTQYF
>few|TRBD2|TRBV29-1|TRBJ2-3
TGCAGCGTTGGGACTAGCTCAGATACGCAGTATTTT
CSVGTSSDTQYF
>few|NA|TRBV10-3|TRBJ1-1
TGTGCCATCAGTGAGACAATCCGGTGGAAGAACACTGAAGCTTTCTTT
CAISETIRWKNTEAFF
>NA|NA|TRBV12-3/TRBV12-4|TRBJ2-4
TGTGCCAGCAGTTTAGGGGGGCTGTTGGCCAAAAACATTCAGTACTTC
CASSLGGLLAKNIQYF
>many|NA|TRBV29-1|TRBJ2-3
TGCAGCGCGGGGCGTCAAGAGATAAATTTT
CSAGRQEINF
>few|TRBD1|TRBV12-3/TRBV12-4|TRBJ1-5
TGTGCCAGCAGCCCGCCCGCGGACAGGGTCAGGCCCCAGCATTTT
CASSPPADRVRPQHF
>NA|NA|TRBV6-2/TRBV6-3|TRBJ2-1
TGTGCCAGCAGTTACTCGCGGCTCAGCTCCTACAATGAGCAGTTCTTC
CASSYSRLSSYNEQFF
>NA|NA|TRBV28|TRBJ2-7
TGTGCCAGCAGTTCCTCACACCGGGACATTAGCTCCTACGAGCAGTACTTC
CASSSSHRDISSYEQYF
>few|NA|TRBV19|TRBJ1-4
TGTGCCAGTAATGCCTTCGGGGAAAAACTGTTTTTT
CASNAFGEKLFF
>NA|NA|TRBV9|TRBJ2-5
TGTGCCAGCAGCGTAGGACAATGGGGGGAGACCCAGTACTTC
CASSVGQWGETQYF
>few|NA|TRBV3-1|TRBJ1-4
TGTGCCAGCAGCCAATGGGAACAGCAGAATGAAAAACTGTTTTTT
CASSQWEQQNEKLFF
>few|NA|TRBV5-1|TRBJ2-7
TGCGCCAGCAGCTTGGCGGAACGGGTTGCTGACGAGCAGTACTTC
CASSLAERVADEQYF
>few|NA|TRBV3-1|TRBJ1-5
TGTGCCAGCAGCCAAGGCCTGGCTGGGAATCAGCCCCAGCATTTT
CASSQGLAGNQPQHF